A selection of T cell receptor beta chains follows, all from one sample in a study of blood T cell repertoires in COVID-19. TCRdb's table, derived via immunoSEQ multiplex PCR, lists solely in-frame clones and lacks some. The data show 200,000 to 250,000 clones, 82% seen once. The sample comprised PBMCs or T cells enriched from blood (not recorded which). The receptors shown here come from a woman aged 55-69 years who had recovered from COVID-19. Both conserved end residues are part of each CDR3. A D gene is named only where the DNA matches it firmly. Size tells how often a clone was seen (once, few, many) or the class of an expanded clone, and some rows leave it out.

j_call v_call d_call clone_size cdr3_nt cdr3_aa
TRBJ1-2 TRBV7-9 NA NA TGTGCCAGCTTCAGGCAGGGCCCAACTAACTATGGCTACACCTTC CASFRQGPTNYGYTF
TRBJ1-4 TRBV7-9 NA few TGTGCCAGCAGCTTAGCTGGCGGGAATGAAAAACTGTTTTTT CASSLAGGNEKLFF
TRBJ1-1 TRBV5-1 TRBD1 NA TGCGCCAGCAGCTTGGCCGGAGGGGGCAACACTGAAGCTTTCTTT CASSLAGGGNTEAFF
TRBJ2-3 TRBV7-9 TRBD1 NA TGTGCCAGCAGCATTGGCCAGGGGGTGAGCACAGATACGCAGTATTTT CASSIGQGVSTDTQYF
TRBJ2-5 TRBV6-5 NA NA TGTGCCTCAGCCTTGAGGGAGACCCAGTACTTC CASALRETQYF
TRBJ2-2 TRBV14 TRBD1 few TGTGCCAGCAGCCAAGACCGGGACAGGGGCGCCTATAGGTATTCCAACACCGGGGAGCTGTTTTTT CASSQDRDRGAYRYSNTGELFF
TRBJ1-6 TRBV5-6 NA NA TGTGCCAGCAGCCAGTGGGAGGGTTCGCCCCTCCACTTT CASSQWEGSPLHF
TRBJ2-7 TRBV19 TRBD1 NA TGTGCCAGTAGTGGGGACAGGGGGTTTAACGAGCAGTACTTC CASSGDRGFNEQYF
TRBJ2-1 TRBV25-1 TRBD1 NA TGTGCCAGCGGAGGGACAGGGCGGAATGAGCAGTTCTTC CASGGTGRNEQFF
TRBJ1-4 TRBV21-1 NA NA TGTGCCAGCAGCATTCAGACAGGACCCGCAACTAATGAAAAACTGTTTTTT CASSIQTGPATNEKLFF
TRBJ1-5 TRBV4-1 TRBD1 NA TGCGCCAGCAGCCAAGTGGGACAGGGGGATCAGCCCCAGCATTTT CASSQVGQGDQPQHF